This entry describes one T cell receptor (beta chain). In this sample, this clone turned up once. No cognate antigen has been identified for it. Base qualities are missing; no much larger clone stands one base away. The CDR3 goes from the cysteine to the phenylalanine over 15 residues. Of all the DNA, just the CDR3 is kept, 45 bases in frame from base 1. V is pared back by 7 bases and J by 1 base, with 16 bases lying between the germline termini. CDR1 is given as SGHTA and CDR2 as FQGNSA, both from the germline V gene. The sample belongs to a study of intratumoral heterogeneity in liver cancer. Background for the entire study: Across the full roughly 14-patient cohort, most patients were male and a median age of around 63 years was recorded. The study combined RNA-seq, DNA sequencing, TCR-seq and SNP array data from multiple regions of hepatocellular carcinoma specimens to study intratumor heterogeneity. Of the approximately 68 multiregional samples collected from 14 HCC patients in the overall cohort, roughly 51 were tumoral regions and about 20 were adjacent nontumoral regions.

Broader findings and caveats from the paper: The authors acknowledged a relatively low patient number and under-sampled tumor-infiltrating lymphocyte representation as limitations.

All patients had early-stage hepatocellular carcinoma and received no therapy before surgical resection. Sampled areas lacked macroscopic evidence of necrosis or hemorrhage. In a couple of patients, TCR sequencing (ImmunoSeq) was performed on multiple regions. Frozen resection tissue samples were collected at least 1 cm apart from each other. Samples labelled N came from nontumoral liver tissue adjacent to the tumor. Genomic DNA was extracted from bulk tissue using the DNeasy blood and tissue kit. Using the immunoSEQ assay, the TCR beta chain CDR3 regions were sequenced from genomic DNA. Rearranged VDJ segments were amplified with primers annealing to V and J segments. Turning to the authors' computational methods: The ImmunoSeq Analyzer software was used to calculate clonality and richness metrics. Differentially abundant clones between regions were identified using Fisher's exact test plus a beta-binomial method for added stringency. Sourced from immuneACCESS, this table was stored by TCRdb with only in-frame sequences that have V and J called. A share of the clones is absent; for the studies checked, an unresolved V gene accounts for under half, and the remainder has no known explanation. V and J calls and clone size come straight from that table; D and trimming were deduced from the DNA. The sample table contains some 5,000 clones; only one count was recorded for approximately 73% of them. Around 23% of the sample is held by the ten biggest clonotypes.

The receptor's source is an older man with hepatocellular carcinoma. The sequenced sample was tumor-adjacent normal tissue, obtained before any cancer treatment. Here the chain combines TRBV7-2 and TRBJ1-2; no D gene can be assigned with confidence. DNA sequence: TGTGCCAGCACCCCAACTTCTCCCTTTAACTATGGCTACACCTTC. This is translated as CASTPTSPFNYGYTF. The CDR3 plus the reference TRBV7-2 and TRBJ1-2 genes for the other parts give the full variable domain: GAGVSQSPSNKVTEKGKDVELRCDPISGHTALYWYRQSLGQGLEFLIYFQGNSAPDKSGLPSDRFSAERTGGSVSTLTIQRTQQEDSAVYLCASTPTSPFNYGYTFGSGTRLTVV.